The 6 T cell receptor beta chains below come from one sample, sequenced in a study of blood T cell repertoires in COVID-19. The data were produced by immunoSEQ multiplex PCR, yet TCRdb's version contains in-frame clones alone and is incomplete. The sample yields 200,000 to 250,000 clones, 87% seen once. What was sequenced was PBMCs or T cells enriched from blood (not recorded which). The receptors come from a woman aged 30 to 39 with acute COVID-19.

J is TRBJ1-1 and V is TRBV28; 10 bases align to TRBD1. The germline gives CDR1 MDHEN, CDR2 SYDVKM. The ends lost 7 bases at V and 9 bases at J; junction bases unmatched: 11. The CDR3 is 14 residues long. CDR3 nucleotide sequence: TGTGCCAGCACCCCACCGGCGACAGGGGGCAAAGCTTTCTTT. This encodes CASTPPATGGKAFF.

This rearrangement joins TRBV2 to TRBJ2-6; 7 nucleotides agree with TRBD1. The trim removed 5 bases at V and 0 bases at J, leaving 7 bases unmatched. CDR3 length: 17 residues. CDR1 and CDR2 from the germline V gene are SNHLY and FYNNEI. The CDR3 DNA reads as TGTGCCAGCAGTCCGACAGGGCCACGCTCTGGGGCCAACGTCCTGACTTTC. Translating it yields CASSPTGPRSGANVLTF.

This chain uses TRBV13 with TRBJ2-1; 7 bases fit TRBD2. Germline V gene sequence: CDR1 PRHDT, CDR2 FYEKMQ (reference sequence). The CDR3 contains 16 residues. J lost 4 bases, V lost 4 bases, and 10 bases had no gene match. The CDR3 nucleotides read TGTGCCAGCAGCTCCCGGGGGAGGGGTTCGTACAATGAGCAGTTCTTC. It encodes CASSSRGRGSYNEQFF.

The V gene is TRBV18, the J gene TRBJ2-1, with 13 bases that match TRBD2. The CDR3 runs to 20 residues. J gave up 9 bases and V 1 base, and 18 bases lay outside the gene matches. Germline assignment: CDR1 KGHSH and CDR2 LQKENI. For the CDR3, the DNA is TGTGCCAGCTCACCACTTAGGACTAGCGGGAGCACGCCCCCAAGGAGTGAGCAGTTCTTC. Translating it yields CASSPLRTSGSTPPRSEQFF.

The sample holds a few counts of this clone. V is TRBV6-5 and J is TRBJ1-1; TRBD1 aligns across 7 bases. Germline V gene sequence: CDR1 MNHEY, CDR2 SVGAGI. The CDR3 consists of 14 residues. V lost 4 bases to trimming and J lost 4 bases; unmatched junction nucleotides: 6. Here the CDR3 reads CASSSQGGITEAFF. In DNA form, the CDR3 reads TGTGCCAGCAGTTCCCAGGGGGGTATCACTGAAGCTTTCTTT.

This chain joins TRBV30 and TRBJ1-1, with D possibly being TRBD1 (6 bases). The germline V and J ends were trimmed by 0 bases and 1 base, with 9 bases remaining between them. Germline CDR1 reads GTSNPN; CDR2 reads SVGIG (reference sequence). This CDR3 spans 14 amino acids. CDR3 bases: TGTGCCTGGAGTGTAAGGGGGAGGAACACTGAAGCTTTCTTT. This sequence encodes CAWSVRGRNTEAFF.